This TCR beta chain was observed in a study of blood T cell repertoires in COVID-19. Background on the study: Some COVID-19 samples were acute and others convalescent; all came from the United States, Italy and Spain. In each case, the material was cDNA or gDNA derived from T cells, B-cell-depleted T cells, or PBMCs.

Original handling: Counts of nucleated cells, estimated from reference gene primer amplification, were obtained. Clones were sequenced by immunoSEQ multiplex PCR, and TCRdb holds only the in-frame ones, with some missing. That table is the source of V, J and clone size, and D and trimming were worked out from the DNA. Of approximately 190,000 clones in the sample, roughly nine tenths were seen once. This clone was found once. Trimming removed 6 bases from V and 1 base from J; junction bases left unmatched: 8. CDR1 and CDR2 (germline): SNHLY, FYNNEI. CDR3 length: 15 amino acids. Sequences were obtained from peripheral blood. V and J are TRBV2 and TRBJ2-5; 7 nucleotides agree with TRBD2. This receptor was obtained from a man between 70 and 80 years old with active or convalescent COVID-19. For the CDR3, the DNA is TGTGCCAGCAGCGCCGGGGGACTAACCCAAGAGACCCAGTACTTC. This gives the protein CASSAGGLTQETQYF.